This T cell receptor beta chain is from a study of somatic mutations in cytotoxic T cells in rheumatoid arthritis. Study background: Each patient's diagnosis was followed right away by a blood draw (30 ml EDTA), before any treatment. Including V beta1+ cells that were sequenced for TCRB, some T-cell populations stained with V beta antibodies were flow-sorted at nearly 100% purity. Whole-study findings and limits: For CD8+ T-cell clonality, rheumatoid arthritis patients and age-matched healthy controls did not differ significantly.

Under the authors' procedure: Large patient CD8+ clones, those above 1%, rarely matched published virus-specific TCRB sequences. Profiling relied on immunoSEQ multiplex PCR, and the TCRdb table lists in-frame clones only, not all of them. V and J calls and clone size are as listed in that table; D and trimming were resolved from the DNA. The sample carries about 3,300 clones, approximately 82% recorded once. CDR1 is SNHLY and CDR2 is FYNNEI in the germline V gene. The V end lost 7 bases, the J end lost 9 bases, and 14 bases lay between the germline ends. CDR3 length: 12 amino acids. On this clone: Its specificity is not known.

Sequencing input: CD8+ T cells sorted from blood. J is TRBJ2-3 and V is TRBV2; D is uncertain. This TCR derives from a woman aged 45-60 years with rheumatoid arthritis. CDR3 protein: CASTMADGTQYF. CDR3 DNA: TGTGCCAGCACCATGGCCGATGGCACGCAGTATTTT.